These 22 T cell receptor beta chains were sequenced from one sample in a study of monozygotic twins with inflammatory bowel disease. After re-calling the 5' RACE reads, TCRdb lists one entry per CDR3 protein, DNA absent. Its table records 300,000 to 350,000 distinct CDR3 sequences. Sequenced input: blood. These TCRs come from a human donor with ulcerative colitis or Crohn's disease, or a healthy co-twin of an affected twin (not recorded which).

V and J are TRBV6-5 and TRBJ2-5; there is no DNA to check the TCRdb D call of TRBD1. This CDR3 is built from 15 residues. Per germline, CDR1 MNHEY and CDR2 SVGAGI. This chain's CDR3 is CASSYSMPGGQTQYF.

The gene calls are TRBV20-1 and TRBJ2-5; with no DNA, the TCRdb D assignment of TRBD2 cannot be verified. Germline V gives CDR1 DFQATT, CDR2 SNEGSKA (reference sequence). This CDR3 comprises 17 residues. The CDR3 here is CSARDWAQHATQETQYF.

V and J are TRBV15 and TRBJ2-7. The germline CDR1 and CDR2 sequences are LNHNV and YYDKDF (reference sequence). The CDR3 length is 13 residues. CDR3 sequence: CATSRDITYEQYF.

This chain connects TRBV12-3 or TRBV12-4 to TRBJ2-6; TCRdb reports TRBD1, a call that lacks DNA to check it against. The CDR3 covers 18 residues. CDR3 protein: CASSSRWDRGLGANVLTF.

V usage is TRBV7-2 and J usage is TRBJ2-7; TCRdb selects TRBD1, and the lack of DNA leaves this call unchecked. From germline, CDR1 is SGHTA and CDR2 FQGNSA. The CDR3 length is 17 residues. The CDR3 region is CASSLATAYGGTYEQYF.

This rearrangement joins TRBV12-3 or TRBV12-4 to TRBJ1-3; TCRdb lists TRBD1, though no DNA is available to test this call. This CDR3 comprises 13 residues. This CDR3 reads CASQGNSGNTIYF.

The chain joins TRBV7-8 to TRBJ2-1; TCRdb selects TRBD1, and the lack of DNA leaves this call unchecked. This CDR3 spans 13 amino acids. The germline V gene has CDR1 SGHVS and CDR2 FQNEAQ. CDR3 amino acids: CASSSDRHNEQFF.

This chain connects TRBV4-3 to TRBJ2-5; the TCRdb D gene call, TRBD2, has no DNA to confirm it. CDR1 and CDR2 (germline): LGHNA, YSLEER. The length of the CDR3 is 15 residues. This chain's CDR3 is CASSQDTGPAGTQYF.

This sequence joins TRBV6-2 or TRBV6-3 and TRBJ2-3. The CDR3 consists of 15 residues. Germline V CDR1 and CDR2: MNHEY, SVGEGT. CDR3: CASSYLASGTDTQYF.

The chain joins TRBV7-9 to TRBJ2-7. Germline loops: CDR1 SEHNR, CDR2 FQNEAQ (reference sequence). The CDR3 is made up of 12 amino acids. CDR3 sequence: CASSTTVYEQYF.

The gene calls are TRBV11-1 and TRBJ2-3; the D call of TRBD1 rests on TCRdb alone, since no DNA is present to check it. Germline CDR1 and CDR2: SGHAT and FQDESV (reference sequence). The CDR3 contains 16 residues. CDR3 loop: CASSFPQGATGDTQYF.

The chain links TRBV5-1 to TRBJ1-1. This CDR3 has 13 amino acids. CDR1 and CDR2 from the germline V gene are SGHRS and YFSETQ. The CDR3 loop is CASSLDVVAEAFF.

CDR3: CASSRAVSNQPQHF. The V gene is TRBV19, the J gene TRBJ1-5. This CDR3 is built from 14 residues. From germline, CDR1 is LNHDA and CDR2 SQIVND (reference sequence).

This CDR3 reads CASSLRGLAAGELFF. This chain links TRBV12-3 or TRBV12-4 with TRBJ2-2; no DNA is available, so the TRBD2 call from TCRdb remains unchecked. This CDR3 is built from 15 residues.

The V call is TRBV5-1, the J call TRBJ2-1; TCRdb's assignment of TRBD1 cannot be checked, as there is no DNA. Germline CDR1 and CDR2: SGHRS and YFSETQ. CDR3 length equals 13 residues. The CDR3 sequence is CASSDGGANEQFF.

V is TRBV20-1 and J is TRBJ2-1; there is no DNA to check the TCRdb D call of TRBD1. CDR3 size: 14 residues. Germline lookup yields CDR1 DFQATT and CDR2 SNEGSKA (reference sequence). CDR3 protein: CSARYRDKYNEQFF.

This chain joins TRBV7-2 and TRBJ2-7. CDR3 length: 13 amino acids. Per the germline V gene, CDR1 is SGHTA and CDR2 is FQGNSA. The CDR3 sequence is CASSSYGSYEQYF.

The genes are TRBV20-1 and TRBJ2-1; absent DNA, TCRdb's TRBD1 call cannot be checked. The germline V gene encodes CDR1 DFQATT and CDR2 SNEGSKA (reference sequence). CDR3 length equals 15 residues. The CDR3: CSAPPPVRGGNEQFF.

This chain links TRBV5-4 with TRBJ2-2; TCRdb reports TRBD1, a call that lacks DNA to check it against. Germline V gives CDR1 SGHNT, CDR2 YYREEE (reference sequence). This CDR3 is built from 20 residues. CDR3 sequence: CASSLGGSSPRARITGELFF.

J is TRBJ1-2 and V is TRBV28; TCRdb's D gene call, TRBD1, goes unchecked for lack of DNA. CDR1 MDHEN and CDR2 SYDVKM come from the germline V gene. The CDR3 extends over 15 amino acids. The CDR3 loop reads CASSPQTSGLYGYTF.

The chain combines TRBV12-3 or TRBV12-4 with TRBJ1-1. The CDR3 runs 13 residues. This chain's CDR3 is CASSLATHTEAFF.

The J gene is TRBJ2-2, the V gene TRBV12-3 or TRBV12-4; TCRdb picks TRBD1, but there is no DNA to check that call. The CDR3 is 15 residues long. The CDR3 protein is CASSPTGWYTGELFF.